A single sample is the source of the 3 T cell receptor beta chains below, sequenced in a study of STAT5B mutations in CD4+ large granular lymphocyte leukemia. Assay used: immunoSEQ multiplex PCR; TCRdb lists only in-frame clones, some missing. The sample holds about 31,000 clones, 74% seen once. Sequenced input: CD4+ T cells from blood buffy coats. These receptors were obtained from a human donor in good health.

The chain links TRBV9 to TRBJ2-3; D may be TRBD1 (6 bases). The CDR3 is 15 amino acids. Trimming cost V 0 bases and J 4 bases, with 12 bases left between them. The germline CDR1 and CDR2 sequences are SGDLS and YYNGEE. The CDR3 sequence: CASSVGGGTADTQYF. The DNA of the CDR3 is TGTGCCAGCAGCGTAGGTGGGGGCACGGCAGATACGCAGTATTTT.

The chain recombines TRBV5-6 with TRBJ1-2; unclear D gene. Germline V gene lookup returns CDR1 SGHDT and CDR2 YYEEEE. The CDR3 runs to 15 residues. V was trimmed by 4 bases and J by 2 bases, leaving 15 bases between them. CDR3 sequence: CASSHRRGGNYGYTF. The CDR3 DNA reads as TGTGCCAGCAGCCATCGGCGCGGAGGGAACTATGGCTACACCTTC.

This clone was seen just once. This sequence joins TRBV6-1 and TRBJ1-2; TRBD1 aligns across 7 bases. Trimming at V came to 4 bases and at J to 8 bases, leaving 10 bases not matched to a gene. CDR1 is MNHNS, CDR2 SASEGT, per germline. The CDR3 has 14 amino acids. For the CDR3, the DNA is TGTGCCAGCAGTGGGGCTGACAGGGTTGGCGGCTACACCTTC. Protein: CASSGADRVGGYTF.